This T cell receptor beta chain was obtained from a study of memory B cells and T cells in multiple sclerosis. Study outcomes and limitations: Compartments had unequal clone-set sizes, affecting shared clonotype counts.

CDR1 SGHVS and CDR2 FQNEAQ come from the germline V gene. The V segment lost 2 bases and the J segment 2 bases; nucleotides outside the gene matches: 6. CDR3 size: 17 residues. CFSE-dim autoproliferating and CFSE-high non-proliferating T cells from unstimulated culture were sequenced separately. Roughly 5x10^7 CFSE-labeled PBMCs were cultured 6 to 7 days unstimulated, then replicate wells were pooled. PBMCs were labeled with around 0.5 uM CFSE and cultured without exogenous stimuli. Method: immunoSEQ multiplex PCR; TCRdb's copy keeps in-frame clones and lacks some. The sample lists 46,000 or so clones; about four fifths were seen once. As regards this clone: Its antigen is unknown.

This sequence originates from a human donor with multiple sclerosis. V and J are TRBV7-8 and TRBJ2-7; 13 positions match TRBD2. What was sequenced was PBMCs from blood kept in culture. CDR3 region: CASSLTGTSGATYEQYF. The CDR3 DNA follows: TGTGCCAGCAGCTTAACCGGGACTAGCGGGGCGACCTACGAGCAGTACTTC.